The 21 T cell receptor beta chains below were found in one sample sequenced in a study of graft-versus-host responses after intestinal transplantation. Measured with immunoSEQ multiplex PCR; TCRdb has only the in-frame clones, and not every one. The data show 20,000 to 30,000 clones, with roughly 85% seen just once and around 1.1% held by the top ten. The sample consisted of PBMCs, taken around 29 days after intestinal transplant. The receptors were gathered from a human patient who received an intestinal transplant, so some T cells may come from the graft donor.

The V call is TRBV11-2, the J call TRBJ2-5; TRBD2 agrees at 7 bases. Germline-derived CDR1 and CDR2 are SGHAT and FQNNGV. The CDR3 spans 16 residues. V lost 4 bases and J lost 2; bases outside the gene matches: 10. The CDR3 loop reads CASSSTLAEGQETQYF. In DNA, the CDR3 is TGTGCCAGCAGCTCCACCCTAGCGGAGGGGCAAGAGACCCAGTACTTC.

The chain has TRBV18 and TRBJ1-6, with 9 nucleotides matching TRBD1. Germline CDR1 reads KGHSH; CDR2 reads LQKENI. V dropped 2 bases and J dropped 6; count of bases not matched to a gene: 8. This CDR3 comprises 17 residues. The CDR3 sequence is CASSPGDREWSNSPLHF. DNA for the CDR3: TGTGCCAGCTCACCAGGGGACAGGGAGTGGAGTAATTCACCCCTCCACTTT.

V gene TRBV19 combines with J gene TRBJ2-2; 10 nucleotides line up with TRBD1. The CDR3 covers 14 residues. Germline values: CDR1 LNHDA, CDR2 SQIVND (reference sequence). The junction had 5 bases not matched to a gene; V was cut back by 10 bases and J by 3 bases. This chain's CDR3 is CATLDRGHTGELFF. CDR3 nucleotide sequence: TGTGCCACACTTGACAGGGGGCACACCGGGGAGCTGTTTTTT.

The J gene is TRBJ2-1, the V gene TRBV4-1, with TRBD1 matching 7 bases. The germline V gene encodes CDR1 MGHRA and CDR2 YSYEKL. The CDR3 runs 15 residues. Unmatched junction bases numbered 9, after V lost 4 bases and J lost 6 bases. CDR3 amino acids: CASSPQESGGNEQFF. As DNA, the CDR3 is TGCGCCAGCAGCCCCCAGGAATCAGGGGGCAATGAGCAGTTCTTC.

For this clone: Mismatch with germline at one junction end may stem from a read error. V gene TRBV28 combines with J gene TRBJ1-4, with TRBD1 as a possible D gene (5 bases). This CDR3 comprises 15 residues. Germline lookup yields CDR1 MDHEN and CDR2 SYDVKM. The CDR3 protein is CASSLGGTTNEKLLF. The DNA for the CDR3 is TGTGCCAGCAGTTTAGGGGGAACAACTAATGAAAAACTGCTTTTT.

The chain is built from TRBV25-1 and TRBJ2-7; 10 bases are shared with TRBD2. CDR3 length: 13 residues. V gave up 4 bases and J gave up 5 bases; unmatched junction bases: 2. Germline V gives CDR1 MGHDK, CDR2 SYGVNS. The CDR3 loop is CASSASGSHEQYF. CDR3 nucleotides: TGTGCCAGCAGTGCTAGCGGGAGCCACGAGCAGTACTTC.

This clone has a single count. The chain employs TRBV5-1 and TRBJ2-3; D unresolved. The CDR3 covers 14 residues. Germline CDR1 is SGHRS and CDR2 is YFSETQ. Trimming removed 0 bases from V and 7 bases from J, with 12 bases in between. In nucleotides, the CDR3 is TGCGCCAGCAGCTTGGATTGGAAAAACCATACGCAGTATTTT. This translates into CASSLDWKNHTQYF.

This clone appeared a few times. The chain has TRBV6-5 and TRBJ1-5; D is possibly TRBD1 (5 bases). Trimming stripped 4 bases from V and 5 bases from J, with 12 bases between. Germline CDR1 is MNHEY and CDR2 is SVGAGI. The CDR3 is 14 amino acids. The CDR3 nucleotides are TGTGCCAGCAGTTCCCTGGGGGGGGATCAGCCCCAGCATTTT. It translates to CASSSLGGDQPQHF.

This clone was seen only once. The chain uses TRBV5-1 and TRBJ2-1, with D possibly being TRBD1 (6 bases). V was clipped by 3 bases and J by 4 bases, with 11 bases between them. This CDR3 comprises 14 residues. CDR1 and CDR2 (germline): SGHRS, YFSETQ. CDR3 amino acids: CASSSAGEYNEQFF. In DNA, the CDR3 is TGCGCCAGCAGCTCAGCAGGGGAATACAATGAGCAGTTCTTC. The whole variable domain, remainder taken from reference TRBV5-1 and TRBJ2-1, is KAGVTQTPRYLIKTRGQQVTLSCSPISGHRSVSWYQQTPGQGLQFLFEYFSETQRNKGNFPGRFSGRQFSNSRSEMNVSTLELGDSALYLCASSSAGEYNEQFFGPGTRLTVL.

The CDR3 loop is CASSLIWTGGLNEQFF. The CDR3 coding sequence is TGTGCCAGCAGTTTAATCTGGACAGGGGGGCTCAATGAGCAGTTCTTC. The chain has TRBV28 and TRBJ2-1, with 10 bases aligning to TRBD1. V was pared by 2 bases and J by 6 bases, with 7 bases of the junction left unmatched. In germline, CDR1 is MDHEN, CDR2 SYDVKM. The CDR3 is 16 residues long.

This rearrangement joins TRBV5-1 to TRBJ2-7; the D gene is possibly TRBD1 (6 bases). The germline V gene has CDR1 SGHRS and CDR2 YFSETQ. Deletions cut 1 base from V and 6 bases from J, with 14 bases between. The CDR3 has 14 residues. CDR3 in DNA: TGCGCCAGCAGCTTGCGGGACACGCATGGCGAGCAGTACTTC. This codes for CASSLRDTHGEQYF.

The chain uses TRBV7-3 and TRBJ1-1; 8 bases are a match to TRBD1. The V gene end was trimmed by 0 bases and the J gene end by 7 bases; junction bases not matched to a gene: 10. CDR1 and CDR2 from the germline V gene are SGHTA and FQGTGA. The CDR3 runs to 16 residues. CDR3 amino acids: CASSLTPRTGLNEAFF. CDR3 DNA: TGTGCCAGCAGCTTAACCCCGAGGACAGGGCTTAATGAAGCTTTCTTT.

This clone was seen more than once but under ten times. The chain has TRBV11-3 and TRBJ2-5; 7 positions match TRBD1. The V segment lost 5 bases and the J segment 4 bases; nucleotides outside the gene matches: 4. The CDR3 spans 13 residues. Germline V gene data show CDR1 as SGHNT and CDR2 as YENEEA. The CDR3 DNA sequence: TGTGCCAGCAGCCCGAGGGACAGAGAGACCCAGTACTTC. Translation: CASSPRDRETQYF.

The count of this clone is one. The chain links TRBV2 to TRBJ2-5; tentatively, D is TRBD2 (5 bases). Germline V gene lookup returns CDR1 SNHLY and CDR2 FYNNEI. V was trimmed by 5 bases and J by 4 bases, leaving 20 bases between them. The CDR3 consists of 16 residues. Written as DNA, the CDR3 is TGTGCCAGCAGTTCCCATAGGACTGCAAGCGGAGAGACCCAGTACTTC. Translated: CASSSHRTASGETQYF.

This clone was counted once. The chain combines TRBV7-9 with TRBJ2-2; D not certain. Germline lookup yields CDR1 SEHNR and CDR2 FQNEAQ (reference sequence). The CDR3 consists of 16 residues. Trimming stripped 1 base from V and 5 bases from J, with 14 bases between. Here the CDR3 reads CASSLDSRWDTGELFF. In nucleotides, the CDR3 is TGTGCCAGCAGCTTAGACTCGAGGTGGGATACCGGGGAGCTGTTTTTT.

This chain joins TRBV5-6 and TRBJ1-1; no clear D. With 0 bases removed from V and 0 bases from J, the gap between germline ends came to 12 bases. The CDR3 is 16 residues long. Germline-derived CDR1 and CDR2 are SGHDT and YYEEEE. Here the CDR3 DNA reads TGTGCCAGCAGCTTGGGAGGGTCCAGAATGAACACTGAAGCTTTCTTT. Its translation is CASSLGGSRMNTEAFF.

The CDR3 spells CSVFDGSGNTIYF. The CDR3 DNA is TGCAGCGTTTTCGACGGCTCTGGAAACACCATATATTTT. The chain joins TRBV29-1 to TRBJ1-3; D unclear. Germline values: CDR1 SQVTM, CDR2 ANQGSEA. The CDR3 loop spans 13 amino acids. Trimming pared 5 bases from V and 0 bases from J, leaving 8 bases between.

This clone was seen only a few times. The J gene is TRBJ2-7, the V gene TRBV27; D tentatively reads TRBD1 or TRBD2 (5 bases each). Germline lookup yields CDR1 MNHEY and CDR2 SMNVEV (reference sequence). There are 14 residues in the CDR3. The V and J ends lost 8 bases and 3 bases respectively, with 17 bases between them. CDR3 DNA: TGTGCCAGCGCTCCGACTGGGACCTTCTACGAGCAGTACTTC. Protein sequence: CASAPTGTFYEQYF.

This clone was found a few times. This CDR3 reads CASKRSGGNEQFF. CDR3 DNA sequence: TGTGCCAGCAAAAGGTCCGGGGGAAATGAGCAGTTCTTC. V gene TRBV28 combines with J gene TRBJ2-1, with D possibly TRBD2 on 6 matching bases. The CDR3 runs to 13 residues. V was pared by 7 bases and J by 7 bases, with 14 bases between. The germline CDR1 and CDR2 sequences are MDHEN and SYDVKM.

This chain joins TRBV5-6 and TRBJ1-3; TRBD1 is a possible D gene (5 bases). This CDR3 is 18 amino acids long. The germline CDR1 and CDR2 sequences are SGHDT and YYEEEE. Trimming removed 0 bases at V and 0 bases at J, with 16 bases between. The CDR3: CASSLETGFLNSGNTIYF. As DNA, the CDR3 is TGTGCCAGCAGCTTGGAAACAGGCTTTTTGAACTCTGGAAACACCATATATTTT.

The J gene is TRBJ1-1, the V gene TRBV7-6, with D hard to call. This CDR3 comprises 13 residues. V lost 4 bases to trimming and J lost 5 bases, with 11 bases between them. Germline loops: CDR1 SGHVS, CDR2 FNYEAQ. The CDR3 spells CASSSEGPTEAFF. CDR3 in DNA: TGTGCCAGCAGCTCTGAGGGTCCGACTGAAGCTTTCTTT.